This T cell receptor (beta chain) was sequenced during a study of T cell responses to AZD1222 COVID-19 vaccine (dated by TCRdb to the early 2020s). Background on the whole study: A total of more than 230 trial participants underwent TCR sequencing, of whom around 200 received two doses of AZD1222 and 26 received two doses of the MenACWY control vaccine. Enrollment into the trials was organized by age into subgroups of 18-55, 56-69 and 70-plus years, and those subgroups contained about 160, 30 and 59 TCR-sequenced participants, respectively. Beyond this particular receptor, the publication reports: In the small 56-69-year group, the increase in depth fell short of significance, most likely because of low power. Nearly half of unique spike-specific TCRs reportedly recognized epitopes outside regions mutated in the B.1.351 and B.1.1.7 variants. The vaccine-associated CD4 TCRs covered the entire spike protein, and the dominant responses fell in regions 160-218 and 743-854. Because no day 14 peak-response samples were available, repertoires were characterized only after the peak T cell response. Participants were mostly white British, with more females than males. The authors suggested clonal diversity may have been underestimated. A significant rise in spike-specific TCR breadth and depth was observed after two AZD1222 doses relative to day 0 and relative to MenACWY recipients. Conclusions about previously exposed vaccinees are limited, since just 6 or 7 AZD1222 recipients were seropositive for SARS-CoV-2 at baseline.

The CDR3 regions of human TCRbeta chains were analyzed by immunosequencing. Under the source paper's analysis protocol: TCRs in the repertoires were compared against a reference library of SARS-CoV-2-specific TCRs that had been generated with the MIRA antigen-specificity platform. Breadth meant the fraction of unique TCRs that were SARS-CoV-2-associated, whereas depth meant the fraction of total T cells that were SARS-CoV-2-associated. Using the MIRA data, each spike-specific TCR was assigned both to the spike region to which the TCR was reactive and to a CD4 or CD8 class. Log10-transformed breadth and depth values were compared by one-way ANOVA with Sidak's multiple comparisons tests. TCRdb's version of the immuneACCESS table is confined to in-frame rearrangements and falls short of the full clone set. An unresolved V gene accounts for under half of the shortfall where checked; the remainder is of unknown origin. The DNA gave D and trimming, while V, J and clone size come from that table. This sample comprises some 79,000 clones, about three quarters of them detected only once. The ten largest clonotypes hold roughly 50% of the sample.

Including the terminal cysteine and phenylalanine, the CDR3 comprises 15 residues. Here the CDR3 DNA is all that survives: 45 bases in frame from base 1. V is shortened by 2 bases, J by 1 base, and the region joining them spans 11 bases. The germline V gene sets CDR1 to SGHTA and CDR2 to FQGNSA. Taken with the paper, the label for time point translates to: about 28 days (+/-7) after the second vaccine dose. AZD1222 recipients with second doses at about 4 weeks or about 12 weeks were pooled, because spike-specific TCR depth and breadth did not differ between schedules. The vaccinee samples were drawn from two UK trials, COV001 and COV002, one of which was a single-blind randomized controlled phase 2/3 trial testing AZD1222 (ChAdOx1 nCoV-19) in healthy adults. For TCRbeta chain sequencing, PBMC samples from trial participants were taken at day 0 and at day 28 after the second dose. Of note for this clone: Its antigen specificity is not known. No per-base quality is available; no much larger clone lies one base away.

The chain is assembled from TRBV7-2 and TRBJ1-1; confidence is insufficient to name the D gene. The sample consisted of peripheral blood, taken 28 days after the second AZD1222 dose. The sequence derives from an adult who received the AZD1222 COVID-19 vaccine. The CDR3 here reads CASSLFRAQNTEAFF. The nucleotides read TGTGCCAGCAGCTTATTCAGAGCGCAGAACACTGAAGCTTTCTTT.